Sequencing of this T cell receptor (beta chain) was carried out in a study of a mutant IDH1 vaccine in newly diagnosed glioma. As for the study in general: Either 4-6 weeks after radiotherapy alone or alongside temozolomide, vaccination was begun. It was radiotherapy, temozolomide, or both that patients received previously, with most receiving both.

The table came from immunoSEQ multiplex PCR; TCRdb's copy has only in-frame clones and leaves some out. The repertoire holds roughly 110,000 clones, with roughly 90% as singletons. Study-wide results and caveats: Apparently unrelated to pseudoprogression were changes in the top peripheral T cell clonotypes.

Time point indicated: week 11, during vaccination. Every single dose of the vaccine, 300 ug of mutant IDH1 20-mer peptide, came with topical imiquimod. Note on this clone: As yet, its antigen is unknown.

CDR1 and CDR2 from the germline V gene are MNHEY and SVGAGI. The CDR3 loop spans 16 amino acids. Losses at the gene ends were 5 bases for V and 4 bases for J; bases not matched to a gene: 9. Sequences were derived from PBMCs, sampled from a glioma patient whose treatment included an IDH1 peptide vaccine. V usage is TRBV6-5 and J usage is TRBJ1-2; 11 bases map to TRBD1. The sequence derives from a woman aged 45-65 years with glioma. The CDR3 here is CASSHWTGGRSYGYTF. In DNA form, the CDR3 reads TGTGCCAGCAGTCACTGGACAGGGGGCCGGAGCTATGGCTACACCTTC.